These T cell receptor beta chains were read from a single sample in a study of blood T cell repertoires in COVID-19. Clones were sequenced by immunoSEQ multiplex PCR, and TCRdb holds only the in-frame ones, with some missing. The table includes 85,000 to 100,000 clones, about 90% detected once. Sample: peripheral blood. Every receptor here comes from a man in his forties or fifties with COVID-19, enrolled during active disease. CDR3s leave out the opening cysteine and the closing phenylalanine or tryptophan. The order of the fields is J gene, D gene, V gene, CDR3 protein. The D gene is left open where the match is weak.

J gene: TRBJ2-2
D gene: NA
V gene: TRBV21-1
CDR3 protein: ASSKASRQGLNTGELF

J gene: TRBJ1-1
D gene: NA
V gene: TRBV6-5
CDR3 protein: ASSKWDTPNTEAF

J gene: TRBJ1-2
D gene: NA
V gene: TRBV28
CDR3 protein: ASSPRRGRVGGYT

J gene: TRBJ1-1
D gene: TRBD1
V gene: TRBV19
CDR3 protein: ASADRPNTEAF

J gene: TRBJ1-5
D gene: TRBD1
V gene: TRBV15
CDR3 protein: ATSKSGTGSNQPQH

J gene: TRBJ1-1
D gene: TRBD1
V gene: TRBV7-3
CDR3 protein: AARGDRMNTEAF

J gene: TRBJ2-7
D gene: NA
V gene: TRBV10-2
CDR3 protein: ASSSLVRYYEQY

J gene: TRBJ2-7
D gene: TRBD1
V gene: TRBV30
CDR3 protein: AWRELDRTYEQY

J gene: TRBJ1-3
D gene: TRBD1
V gene: TRBV12-3/TRBV12-4
CDR3 protein: ASSYRGLNTIY

J gene: TRBJ1-4
D gene: NA
V gene: TRBV28
CDR3 protein: ASSTLPGSGEKLF

J gene: TRBJ1-3
D gene: NA
V gene: TRBV7-9
CDR3 protein: ASSPSGRAISGNTIY